This TCR beta chain was captured by sequencing in a study of blood T cell repertoires in COVID-19. Study summary: COVID-19 samples collected from the United States, Italy and Spain covered acute and convalescent phases. T cells, B-cell-depleted T cells, or PBMCs supplied cDNA or gDNA.

Source study methods: Estimation of nucleated cell counts relied on the amplification of reference gene primers. Assay: immunoSEQ multiplex PCR; the TCRdb copy retains only in-frame clones and omits some. V and J calls and clone size are those listed in that table; D and trimming were worked out from the DNA. The top ten clones hold about 15% of a sample with roughly 150,000 clones, more than 65% of them seen once. The CDR3 length is 14 residues. V lost 2 bases and J lost 1, with 9 bases in between. Germline V lookup: CDR1 SGHTA, CDR2 FQGNSA. The chain joins TRBV7-2 to TRBJ2-7; TRBD2 might be the D (6 bases). This sequence was found in an elderly woman with acute or convalescent COVID-19. Sample: peripheral blood. The CDR3 protein is CASSLTGGSYEQYF. The CDR3 DNA reads as TGTGCCAGCAGCTTAACCGGGGGTTCCTACGAGCAGTACTTC.